The rows below give T cell receptor beta chains drawn from one sample of a study of T cells after posttransplantation cyclophosphamide. This table comes from immunoSEQ multiplex PCR, and its TCRdb copy is limited to in-frame clones, with some not included. This sample has 20,000 to 25,000 clones, each found more than once. The sequenced sample was PBMCs. The origin of the receptors is a woman between 50 and 59 years old in good health, CMV-negative, and a related stem cell transplant donor. Each CDR3 is given with its conserved first and last residue. D genes are given only for firm matches. Only part of the rows carry a size: once, few, many, or a class if the clone is expanded.

clone size,J gene,D gene,V gene,CDR3 protein,CDR3 DNA
many,TRBJ1-2,-,TRBV7-9,CASSTNDLNGYTF,TGTGCCAGCTCGACTAATGACCTCAATGGCTACACCTTC
many,TRBJ2-1,TRBD1,TRBV19,CASSTEDRFYNEQFF,TGTGCCAGTAGTACAGAGGACAGGTTCTACAATGAGCAGTTCTTC
many,TRBJ2-4,TRBD1,TRBV7-9,CASSRMGQGLAKNIQYF,TGTGCCAGCAGCCGCATGGGACAGGGCCTAGCCAAAAACATTCAGTACTTC
-,TRBJ2-5,-,TRBV7-2,CASSFLARETQYF,TGTGCCAGCAGCTTTCTAGCTAGGGAGACCCAGTACTTC
many,TRBJ1-1,-,TRBV6-5,CASSYSGAWWTEAFF,TGTGCCAGCAGTTACAGCGGAGCCTGGTGGACTGAAGCTTTCTTT
many,TRBJ2-2,-,TRBV23-1,CASSQSGALSNTGELFF,TGCGCCAGCAGTCAATCGGGAGCGCTGTCGAACACCGGGGAGCTGTTTTTT
many,TRBJ1-3,-,TRBV7-8,CASSPIVRGEGTIYF,TGTGCCAGCAGCCCGATCGTTCGGGGGGAGGGCACCATATATTTT
many,TRBJ2-7,TRBD2,TRBV4-2,CASSQGSAGGRSYEQYF,TGTGCCAGCAGCCAAGGATCCGCGGGAGGGCGTTCCTACGAGCAGTACTTC
many,TRBJ2-3,TRBD1,TRBV7-9,CASSSGPGQGTDTQYF,TGTGCCAGCAGCTCCGGGCCGGGACAGGGGACAGATACGCAGTATTTT
-,TRBJ2-7,-,TRBV18,CASSRVIGSEAEQYF,TGTGCCAGCTCACGGGTGATTGGATCAGAGGCCGAGCAGTACTTC
-,TRBJ1-5,TRBD1,TRBV6-5,CASSGQGISNQPQHF,TGTGCCAGCAGCGGACAGGGGATAAGCAATCAGCCCCAGCATTTT
many,TRBJ2-7,TRBD1,TRBV27,CASSAWGTGTYEQYF,TGTGCCAGCAGTGCCTGGGGGACAGGCACCTACGAGCAGTACTTC
many,TRBJ1-3,TRBD1,TRBV19,CASSPRTGAGNTIYF,TGTGCCAGTAGTCCAAGGACAGGGGCTGGAAACACCATATATTTT
many,TRBJ1-6,TRBD1,TRBV7-9,CASSSTGSPNSPLHF,TGTGCCAGCAGCTCGACAGGGAGCCCTAATTCACCCCTCCACTTT
many,TRBJ2-1,-,TRBV6-5,CASSYAAADYNEQFF,TGTGCCAGCAGTTACGCCGCAGCGGACTACAATGAGCAGTTCTTC
many,TRBJ2-7,-,TRBV4-3,CASSPDTSYEQYF,TGCGCCAGCAGCCCGGACACCTCCTACGAGCAGTACTTC
many,TRBJ2-1,TRBD2,TRBV10-3,CAIGLAGIRNEQFF,TGTGCCATCGGCCTAGCGGGGATTAGGAATGAGCAGTTCTTC
many,TRBJ2-5,TRBD1,TRBV7-2,CASSLGWGQGVKTQYF,TGTGCCAGCAGCTTAGGTTGGGGACAGGGGGTTAAGACCCAGTACTTC
many,TRBJ2-7,TRBD1,TRBV7-2,CASSLTRTGPRYEQYF,TGTGCCAGCAGCTTAACCCGGACAGGGCCTAGATACGAGCAGTACTTC
many,TRBJ2-1,-,TRBV19,CASSTLSEQFF,TGTGCCAGTAGTACCCTCAGTGAGCAGTTCTTC
many,TRBJ2-1,-,TRBV6-1,CASSEATVSSYNEQFF,TGTGCCAGCAGTGAAGCCACAGTAAGCTCCTACAATGAGCAGTTCTTC
many,TRBJ2-7,TRBD1,TRBV5-1,CASRLDRSFYEQYF,TGCGCCAGCAGACTGGACAGGTCGTTTTACGAGCAGTACTTC
many,TRBJ2-1,TRBD1,TRBV5-6,CASSLGQGSYNEQFF,TGTGCCAGCAGCTTGGGACAGGGGTCGTACAATGAGCAGTTCTTC
many,TRBJ2-3,-,TRBV11-3,CASSFSGSTDTQYF,TGTGCCAGCAGCTTCAGCGGGAGCACAGATACGCAGTATTTT
many,TRBJ2-4,-,TRBV27,CASSFLDRLNIQYF,TGTGCCAGCAGTTTTCTCGACAGGTTAAACATTCAGTACTTC
many,TRBJ1-1,-,TRBV27,CASGTGNTEAFF,TGTGCCAGCGGAACGGGGAACACTGAAGCTTTCTTT
many,TRBJ1-5,-,TRBV15,CATSWTAIGNQPQHF,TGTGCCACCAGCTGGACAGCCATAGGCAATCAGCCCCAGCATTTT
many,TRBJ2-1,TRBD2,TRBV9,CASSPTSGGTHNEQFF,TGTGCCAGCAGCCCAACCAGCGGGGGGACCCACAATGAGCAGTTCTTC